A few counts support the clone carrying this TCR beta chain. TCRdb's table, derived via immunoSEQ multiplex PCR, lists solely in-frame clones and lacks some. The sample lists about 240,000 clones, around 90% seen once, with 0.95% to 1% in the top ten. The CDR3 covers 14 residues. CDR1 and CDR2 from the germline V gene are MNHEY and SVGAGI. V lost 8 bases and J lost 3, with 16 bases in between. The data derive from a study of blood T cell repertoires in COVID-19. The source of this sequence is a woman between 40 and 50 years old who had recovered from COVID-19. The source material was peripheral blood. The V and J genes are TRBV6-5 and TRBJ1-2; no reliable D call. This CDR3 reads CASQPYGQDYGYTF. CDR3 DNA sequence: TGTGCCAGCCAACCGTATGGGCAGGACTATGGCTACACCTTC.